A selection of T cell receptor beta chains follows, all from one sample in a study of beta chain features in type 1 diabetes. Method: immunoSEQ multiplex PCR; TCRdb's copy keeps in-frame clones and lacks some. The table has about 16,000 clones, 45% to 55% seen once. Sequenced material: stem cell memory CD4+ T cells from blood. All receptors come from a young woman in good health. Each CDR3 is given with its conserved first and last residue. D genes are given only for firm matches. Not every row has a clone size; where given, it reads once, few, many or a size class.

V gene: TRBV5-1
D gene: -
clone size: -
J gene: TRBJ2-3
CDR3 DNA: TGCGCCAGCAGTAGAACTAGCACAGATACGCAGTATTTT
CDR3 protein: CASSRTSTDTQYF

V gene: TRBV5-1
D gene: TRBD1
clone size: -
J gene: TRBJ1-1
CDR3 DNA: TGCGCCAGCAGCTTGGACAGGGGGGACACTGAAGCTTTCTTT
CDR3 protein: CASSLDRGDTEAFF

V gene: TRBV15
D gene: -
clone size: -
J gene: TRBJ1-5
CDR3 DNA: TGTGCCACCAGCAGAGATGGAGGGATCTATAGCAATCAGCCCCAGCATTTT
CDR3 protein: CATSRDGGIYSNQPQHF

V gene: TRBV30
D gene: TRBD2
clone size: few
J gene: TRBJ2-3
CDR3 DNA: TGTGCCTGGAGTGCAGGGACTAGCGGACCAGATACGCAGTATTTT
CDR3 protein: CAWSAGTSGPDTQYF

V gene: TRBV30
D gene: -
clone size: once
J gene: TRBJ2-1
CDR3 DNA: TGTGCCTGGAGTGTACTTAGTCTCCGCGATGAGCAGTTCTTC
CDR3 protein: CAWSVLSLRDEQFF

V gene: TRBV29-1
D gene: -
clone size: few
J gene: TRBJ2-7
CDR3 DNA: TGCAGCGTTGGGGGGAGGAGAGCGGCGGCCAGCTCCTACGAGCAGTACTTC
CDR3 protein: CSVGGRRAAASSYEQYF

V gene: TRBV6-1
D gene: TRBD1
clone size: -
J gene: TRBJ2-2
CDR3 DNA: TGTGCCAGCAGTGGAATGACAGGGCCCGGGGAGCTGTTTTTT
CDR3 protein: CASSGMTGPGELFF

V gene: TRBV30
D gene: -
clone size: -
J gene: TRBJ1-1
CDR3 DNA: TGTGCCTGGAGTGTCAACACTATGAACACTGAAGCTTTCTTT
CDR3 protein: CAWSVNTMNTEAFF

V gene: TRBV6-5
D gene: -
clone size: -
J gene: TRBJ1-2
CDR3 DNA: TGTGCCAGCAGCCAGGCGCCAGGGAAGGACTATGGCTACACCTTC
CDR3 protein: CASSQAPGKDYGYTF

V gene: TRBV13
D gene: -
clone size: few
J gene: TRBJ1-2
CDR3 DNA: TGTGCCAGCAGCTTAGGTACTAATGGCTACACCTTC
CDR3 protein: CASSLGTNGYTF

V gene: TRBV10-3
D gene: TRBD2
clone size: few
J gene: TRBJ2-1
CDR3 DNA: TGTGCCATCAGCTGGGACTACGGGAATGAGCAGTTCTTC
CDR3 protein: CAISWDYGNEQFF

V gene: TRBV5-6
D gene: -
clone size: -
J gene: TRBJ2-5
CDR3 DNA: TGTGCCAGCAGCTTGGACAGGAGAGAGACCCAGTACTTC
CDR3 protein: CASSLDRRETQYF

V gene: TRBV6-1
D gene: -
clone size: -
J gene: TRBJ2-5
CDR3 DNA: TGTGCCAGCAGTGAACAACAGGGTCCCCAAGAGACCCAGTACTTC
CDR3 protein: CASSEQQGPQETQYF

V gene: TRBV4-2
D gene: -
clone size: -
J gene: TRBJ2-5
CDR3 DNA: TGTGCCAGCAGCTTGGATCCGGGGGACGGGGAGACCCAGTACTTC
CDR3 protein: CASSLDPGDGETQYF

V gene: TRBV23-1
D gene: TRBD1
clone size: few
J gene: TRBJ1-1
CDR3 DNA: TGCGCCAGCAGACTGACAGGGTGGGATTCGGACACTGAAGCTTTCTTT
CDR3 protein: CASRLTGWDSDTEAFF

V gene: TRBV28
D gene: TRBD2
clone size: once
J gene: TRBJ2-5
CDR3 DNA: TGTGCCAGCGGCTCGGCCTTTGGCGGGGGGGCCGTGAAGACCCAGTACTTC
CDR3 protein: CASGSAFGGGAVKTQYF

V gene: TRBV11-2
D gene: TRBD1
clone size: once
J gene: TRBJ2-7
CDR3 DNA: TGTGCCAGCACCATGGGTAGGGGACAGGGCACCTACGAGCAGTACTTC
CDR3 protein: CASTMGRGQGTYEQYF

V gene: TRBV6-6
D gene: -
clone size: -
J gene: TRBJ2-1
CDR3 DNA: TGTGCCAGCAGTTATTTAGCGGAGGATACTGAGCAGTTCTTC
CDR3 protein: CASSYLAEDTEQFF

V gene: TRBV29-1
D gene: -
clone size: few
J gene: TRBJ1-4
CDR3 DNA: TGCAGCGTTTCTGCAACTAATGAAAAACTGTTTTTT
CDR3 protein: CSVSATNEKLFF

V gene: TRBV5-1
D gene: TRBD1
clone size: -
J gene: TRBJ2-1
CDR3 DNA: TGCGCCAGCAGCTTCTTGACAGGGAAACCCAACAATGAGCAGTTCTTC
CDR3 protein: CASSFLTGKPNNEQFF

V gene: TRBV4-1
D gene: TRBD1
clone size: once
J gene: TRBJ1-3
CDR3 DNA: TGCGCCAGCAGCCAGGGGGACAGGGCCATCGGGGACACCATATATTTT
CDR3 protein: CASSQGDRAIGDTIYF

V gene: TRBV6-1
D gene: TRBD1
clone size: -
J gene: TRBJ2-7
CDR3 DNA: TGTGCCAGCAGTGAACAGACAGGGGGGGACTACGAGCAGTACTTC
CDR3 protein: CASSEQTGGDYEQYF